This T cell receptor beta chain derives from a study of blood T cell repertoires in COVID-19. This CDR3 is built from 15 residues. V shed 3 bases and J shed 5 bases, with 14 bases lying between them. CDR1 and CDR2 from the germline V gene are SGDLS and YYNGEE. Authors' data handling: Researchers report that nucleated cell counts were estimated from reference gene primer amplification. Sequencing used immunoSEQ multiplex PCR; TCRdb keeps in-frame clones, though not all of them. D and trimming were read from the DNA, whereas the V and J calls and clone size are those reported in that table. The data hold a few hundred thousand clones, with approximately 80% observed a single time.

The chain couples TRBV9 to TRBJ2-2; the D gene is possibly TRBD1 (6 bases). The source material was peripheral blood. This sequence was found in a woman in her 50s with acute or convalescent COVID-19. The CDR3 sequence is CASSELQGTTGELFF. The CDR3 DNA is TGTGCCAGCAGCGAGCTACAGGGTACGACCGGGGAGCTGTTTTTT.